Below, 16 T cell receptor beta chains from the same sample are listed, as sequenced in a study of regulatory T cells in long-lasting Graves disease. Time point denoted: persistent/refractory GD, antithyroid drugs over 5 years with positive TRAb. PBMC-derived RNA was used for the TCR library. Libraries of TCR beta came from iRepertoire HTBI primers plus Arm-PCR of CDR3 regions. TCRdb independently ran MiXCR on the multiplex PCR reads; one entry per CDR3 protein. Of a few hundred thousand distinct CDR3 sequences in the sample, 20% to 25% were seen once. Sample: peripheral blood mononuclear cells (PBMCs), taken when the disease was refractory, from a patient treated with antithyroid drugs. The receptors derive from a middle-aged woman with Graves disease.

This clonotype was seen ten or more times. The chain carries TRBV10-3 and TRBJ2-2; possibly TRBD1 for D (6 bases). V gave up 4 bases and J gave up 7 bases, with 10 bases separating them. Looked up from germline, CDR1 is ENHRY and CDR2 is SYGVKD. This CDR3 spans 13 amino acids. The CDR3 DNA is TGTGCCATCAGTGGGACAGTCGACGGGGAGCTGTTTTTT. The encoded protein is CAISGTVDGELFF.

In its sample, this clonotype was seen a few times. The gene calls are TRBV20-1 and TRBJ1-5, with TRBD1 matching 9 bases. The CDR3 loop spans 15 amino acids. CDR1 and CDR2 (germline): DFQATT, SNEGSKA (reference sequence). Germline trimming cut 8 bases from V and 4 bases from J; bases unmatched to any gene: 12. The CDR3 region has the DNA TGCAGTCCATGGCCCGGGACAGGGTGTAATCAGCCCCAGCATTTT. Translation: CSPWPGTGCNQPQHF.

This clonotype has a handful of counts. The J gene is TRBJ2-1, the V gene TRBV2; D gene unclear. The V end was cut by 6 bases, the J end by 12 bases, with 15 bases between. Germline V gene data show CDR1 as SNHLY and CDR2 as FYNNEI. The CDR3 has 12 residues. The CDR3 spells CASSLIEARQFF. As DNA, the CDR3 is TGTGCCAGCAGCCTAATTGAAGCGCGGCAGTTCTTC.

In regard to this clonotype: The junction departs from the called germline gene at one end, perhaps through a read error. The chain joins TRBV7-8 to TRBJ2-6; weak D call: TRBD2 (7 bases). Germline V gives CDR1 SGHVS, CDR2 FQNEAQ. The CDR3 runs to 15 residues. CDR3 loop: CASSLVGGGADVLTF. As DNA, the CDR3 is TGTGCCAGCAGCTTAGTAGGGGGGGGGGCCGACGTCCTGACTTTC. The full variable domain, in which reference TRBV7-8 and TRBJ2-6 provide the parts outside the CDR3, is GAGVSQSPRYKVAKRGQDVALRCDPISGHVSLFWYQQALGQGPEFLTYFQNEAQLDKSGLPSDRFFAERPEGSVSTLKIQRTQQEDSAVYLCASSLVGGGADVLTFGAGSRLTVL.

There are a few counts of this clonotype. The chain combines TRBV9 with TRBJ2-2; D gene unclear. There are 15 residues in the CDR3. CDR1 SGDLS and CDR2 YYNGEE come from the germline V gene. Trimming removed 0 bases from V and 4 bases from J, with 10 bases in between. Here the CDR3 DNA reads TGTGCCAGCAGCGTAGCTCCATTCATCACCGGGGAGCTGTTTTTT. It translates to CASSVAPFITGELFF.

This clonotype was seen a handful of times. The genes are TRBV6-1 and TRBJ2-7, with 10 positions matching TRBD2. The junction had 11 bases not matched to a gene; V was cut back by 8 bases and J by 4 bases. CDR1 and CDR2 from the germline V gene are MNHNS and SASEGT. This CDR3 has 15 residues. The CDR3 sequence is CASHHSRTSGYEQYF. The CDR3 DNA reads TGTGCCAGCCACCACTCGAGGACTAGCGGTTACGAGCAGTACTTC.

This clonotype was seen ten or more times. The genes are TRBV7-9 and TRBJ2-5, with 8 bases lining up with TRBD1. Germline-derived CDR1 and CDR2 are SEHNR and FQNEAQ (reference sequence). With V trimmed by 2 bases and J by 4 bases, 6 bases remained unmatched. There are 15 residues in the CDR3. The CDR3 coding sequence is TGTGCCAGCAGCTTAAAGGGACAGGCTGTAGAGACCCAGTACTTC. Residues: CASSLKGQAVETQYF.

On this clonotype: A much larger clone differs by one base, so this may be a read error. The chain has TRBV27 and TRBJ1-6, with TRBD1 identical over 8 bases. V dropped 6 bases and J dropped 5; count of bases not matched to a gene: 3. Per the germline V gene, CDR1 is MNHEY and CDR2 is SMNVEV (reference sequence). The CDR3 length is 14 residues. For the CDR3, the DNA is TGTGCCAGCAGCCCGGACAGGGATAATTCACCCCTCCACTTT. As protein: CASSPDRDNSPLHF.

The sample holds many counts of this clonotype. The V gene is TRBV6-5, the J gene TRBJ2-7; D is possibly TRBD1 (5 bases). Germline CDR1 reads MNHEY; CDR2 reads SVGAGI. The CDR3 is made up of 16 amino acids. Deletions cut 4 bases from V and 1 base from J, with 17 bases between. CDR3 in amino acids: CASSSPTAYVSYEQYF. As DNA, the CDR3 is TGTGCCAGCAGTTCGCCGACAGCTTACGTATCCTACGAGCAGTACTTC.

Ten or more counts support this clonotype. The chain carries TRBV25-1 and TRBJ1-6; D may be TRBD1 (5 bases). Germline values: CDR1 MGHDK, CDR2 SYGVNS. The CDR3 runs 15 residues. V was shortened by 2 bases and J by 5 bases, with 10 bases between the two germline ends. CDR3: CASSEGTEDNSPLHF. The CDR3 DNA reads TGTGCCAGCAGTGAAGGGACTGAAGATAATTCACCCCTCCACTTT.

This clonotype has a handful of counts. The chain employs TRBV10-3 and TRBJ2-7; D possibly corresponds to TRBD1 (6 bases). Trimming removed 10 bases at V and 2 bases at J, with 18 bases between. Germline values: CDR1 ENHRY, CDR2 SYGVKD. CDR3 length: 14 residues. The CDR3 nucleotides are TGTGCCACCAAGGTCCAGGGGTCAACCTACGAGCAGTACTTC. This gives the protein CATKVQGSTYEQYF.

This clonotype was counted many times. The chain carries TRBV28 and TRBJ1-4, with 7 bases fitting TRBD1. Germline V gene sequence: CDR1 MDHEN, CDR2 SYDVKM. The CDR3 runs to 13 residues. V lost 7 bases and J lost 7; bases outside the gene matches: 6. CDR3 DNA: TGTGCCAGCATCGACAGGGATGGTGAAAAACTGTTTTTT. As protein: CASIDRDGEKLFF. Full variable domain (rest looked up from reference TRBV28 and TRBJ1-4): DVKVTQSSRYLVKRTGEKVFLECVQDMDHENMFWYRQDPGLGLRLIYFSYDVKMKEKGDIPEGYSVSREKKERFSLILESASTNQTSMYLCASIDRDGEKLFFGSGTQLSVL.

The chain recombines TRBV6-1 with TRBJ1-4, with 8 bases identical to TRBD1. The CDR3 consists of 14 residues. Unmatched junction bases numbered 7, after V lost 5 bases and J lost 8 bases. The germline gives CDR1 MNHNS, CDR2 SASEGT. CDR3 sequence reads: CASSPRDRSEKLFF. For the CDR3, the DNA is TGTGCCAGCAGTCCCCGGGACAGGTCGGAAAAACTGTTTTTT.

This clonotype came up a few times. The chain has TRBV6-2 or TRBV6-3 and TRBJ2-2; no reliable D call. Germline CDR1 MNHEY, CDR2 SVGEGT. The V end was cut by 2 bases, the J end by 6 bases, with 7 bases between. CDR3 length: 13 residues. CDR3: CASSYRVSGELFF. CDR3 DNA: TGTGCCAGCAGTTACAGGGTCTCCGGGGAGCTGTTTTTT.

In this sample, this clonotype turned up many times. The rearrangement joins TRBV20-1 to TRBJ1-5; D possibly corresponds to TRBD1 (5 bases). The CDR3 is 15 residues long. V was shortened by 3 bases and J by 1 base, with 13 bases between the two germline ends. Germline V gene sequence: CDR1 DFQATT, CDR2 SNEGSKA (reference sequence). This CDR3 reads CSASTRGQSNQPQHF. CDR3 bases: TGCAGTGCTAGTACGAGGGGCCAGAGCAATCAGCCCCAGCATTTT.

This clonotype appeared many times. V usage is TRBV11-2 and J usage is TRBJ1-1; maybe TRBD1 (5 bases). CDR3 length: 13 residues. Germline V CDR1 and CDR2: SGHAT, FQNNGV. V lost 4 bases to trimming and J lost 7 bases, with 13 bases between them. The CDR3 region has the DNA TGTGCCAGCAGCTCTCGGGGGGGACGTGAAGCTTTCTTT. As protein: CASSSRGGREAFF.